The 22 T cell receptor beta chains below were found in one sample sequenced in a study of somatic mutations in cytotoxic T cells in rheumatoid arthritis. Clones were read by immunoSEQ multiplex PCR, and TCRdb kept only the in-frame ones, dropping some. The sample comprises fewer than 20,000 clones, less than 80% of which are singletons, and less than 6% rests with the top ten. The sequencing input was CD8+ T cells sorted from blood. The origin of the receptors is a man aged 60-69 years in good health.

J is TRBJ2-5 and V is TRBV7-8; 7 nucleotides agree with TRBD2. The end of the DNA aligns better with TRBJ2-7, so the J call may be wrong. CDR1 is SGHVS, CDR2 FQNEAQ, per germline. The CDR3 is made up of 15 amino acids. The CDR3 here is CASSYPGGGYYEQYF. CDR3 nucleotides: TGTGCCAGCAGCTACCCTGGCGGGGGATATTACGAGCAGTACTTC.

This clone was counted a few times. CDR3: CASSLADGTTNEQFF. The CDR3 DNA follows: TGTGCCAGCAGCTTAGCCGACGGGACTACCAATGAGCAGTTCTTC. The chain couples TRBV13 to TRBJ2-1; 7 nucleotides agree with TRBD2. Germline CDR1 is PRHDT and CDR2 is FYEKMQ (reference sequence). The junction had 6 bases not matched to a gene; V was cut back by 1 base and J by 6 bases. The CDR3 sequence is 15 residues long.

The genes are TRBV27 and TRBJ2-1; a possible D gene is TRBD2 (5 bases). V lost 3 bases and J lost 2, with 11 bases in between. CDR3 size: 15 residues. Germline CDR1 and CDR2: MNHEY and SMNVEV (reference sequence). The CDR3 loop reads CASSFRLAPYNEQFF. CDR3 sequence (DNA): TGTGCCAGCAGTTTTAGGCTAGCCCCCTACAATGAGCAGTTCTTC.

This clone was seen more than once but under ten times. This CDR3 is CASSDRVGSYGYTF. For the CDR3, the DNA is TGTGCCAGCAGTGATCGGGTAGGGAGCTATGGCTACACCTTC. The chain has TRBV6-4 and TRBJ1-2; D is unclear. The CDR3 consists of 14 residues. Deletions cut 3 bases from V and 4 bases from J, with 12 bases between. Germline V CDR1 and CDR2: MRHNA, SNTAGT.

V is TRBV6-1 and J is TRBJ2-5; 10 bases are shared with TRBD2. CDR1 is MNHNS, CDR2 SASEGT, per germline. This CDR3 has 15 residues. Trimming removed 2 bases from V and 1 base from J; junction bases left unmatched: 1. DNA of the CDR3: TGTGCCAGCAGTGAACTAGCGGGGGTCCAAGAGACCCAGTACTTC. Translated: CASSELAGVQETQYF.

This rearrangement joins TRBV27 to TRBJ2-5; TRBD2 is a possible D gene (5 bases). V was pared by 6 bases and J by 2 bases, with 22 bases between. This CDR3 has 17 residues. The germline CDR1 and CDR2 sequences are MNHEY and SMNVEV (reference sequence). CDR3 nucleotides: TGTGCCAGCAGCCCCTCGGAGTGGGAGCGTAGGCAAGAGACCCAGTACTTC. As protein: CASSPSEWERRQETQYF.

The chain uses TRBV6-1 and TRBJ2-7, with D hard to call. The germline CDR1 and CDR2 sequences are MNHNS and SASEGT. V lost 0 bases and J 6 bases, leaving 9 bases between the germline ends. The CDR3 consists of 13 residues. The CDR3 sequence: CASSEAPGSEQYF. The CDR3 nucleotides read TGTGCCAGCAGTGAAGCCCCAGGTAGCGAGCAGTACTTC.

The CDR3 DNA follows: TGTGCCAGCAGCGACGACAGGGGACGCGGGGAGCTGTTTTTT. Its translation is CASSDDRGRGELFF. This chain uses TRBV9 with TRBJ2-2, with 8 bases matching TRBD1. CDR1 is SGDLS and CDR2 is YYNGEE in the germline V gene. The CDR3 runs 14 residues. Trimming took 3 bases from V and 7 from J; bases not matched to a gene: 5.

The rearrangement uses TRBV5-1 and TRBJ2-7, with TRBD2 matching over 7 bases. There are 16 residues in the CDR3. Germline CDR1 SGHRS, CDR2 YFSETQ. V lost 2 bases, J lost 4 bases, and 12 bases stayed unmatched. CDR3 residues: CASSLPLAGESYEQYF. The CDR3 DNA sequence: TGCGCCAGCAGCTTACCCCTTGCGGGAGAGTCTTACGAGCAGTACTTC.

This chain uses TRBV7-2 with TRBJ2-1; no clear D. This CDR3 has 14 residues. In germline, CDR1 is SGHTA, CDR2 FQGNSA. The V end lost 5 bases, the J end lost 9 bases, and 17 bases lay between the germline ends. CDR3 sequence (DNA): TGTGCCAGCAGCCCCTCCCCGGCCCCGGGTGAGCAGTTCTTC. It encodes CASSPSPAPGEQFF.

This chain uses TRBV7-6 with TRBJ2-3; 10 bases line up with TRBD2. The CDR3 sequence is 16 residues long. V lost 5 bases to trimming and J lost 1 base; unmatched junction nucleotides: 6. Germline CDR1 and CDR2: SGHVS and FNYEAQ. The chain's CDR3 is CASSLLAGARTDTQYF. CDR3 nucleotide sequence: TGTGCCAGCAGCCTTCTAGCGGGGGCCCGCACAGATACGCAGTATTTT.

The V gene is TRBV29-1, the J gene TRBJ2-2; tentatively, D is TRBD2 (6 bases). V lost 7 bases to trimming and J lost 6 bases, with 18 bases between them. Germline V gene lookup returns CDR1 SQVTM and CDR2 ANQGSEA. This CDR3 has 14 amino acids. The CDR3 loop reads CSAKGDGEAGELFF. Written as DNA, the CDR3 is TGCAGCGCCAAAGGGGACGGGGAGGCCGGGGAGCTGTTTTTT.

Notes on this clone: The junction does not match germline at one end; this may be a read error. The same CDR3 can be traced to other DNA sequences in this sample. This rearrangement joins TRBV27 to TRBJ2-7; D is unclear. The germline V gene has CDR1 MNHEY and CDR2 SMNVEV (reference sequence). This CDR3 has 17 residues. The CDR3 protein is CASSLSLGPRATYEQYF. DNA for the CDR3: TGTGCCAGCAGTCTATCGTTAGGTCCTAGAGCAACCTACGAGCAGTACTTC.

This rearrangement joins TRBV7-2 to TRBJ2-1; 7 bases are a match to TRBD1. This CDR3 has 15 amino acids. The J segment lost 3 bases and the V segment lost 5 bases, leaving 7 bases of the junction unmatched. Germline CDR1 and CDR2: SGHTA and FQGNSA. As DNA, the CDR3 is TGTGCCAGCAGCGTAACAGGGGATAGCTACAATGAGCAGTTCTTC. Translation gives CASSVTGDSYNEQFF.

The J gene is TRBJ2-7, the V gene TRBV10-3; TRBD2 matches 13 bases. This CDR3 is 16 amino acids long. Trimming at V came to 4 bases and at J to 6 bases, leaving 9 bases not matched to a gene. Germline V gives CDR1 ENHRY, CDR2 SYGVKD. The CDR3 region has the DNA TGTGCCATCAGTGGGGCGTCCGGGACTAGCGGGGCCGAGCAGTACTTC. Amino acids: CAISGASGTSGAEQYF.

The chain is built from TRBV19 and TRBJ1-5, with 12 positions matching TRBD1. Unmatched junction bases numbered 11, after V lost 4 bases and J lost 1 base. This CDR3 region has 19 residues. Per the germline V gene, CDR1 is LNHDA and CDR2 is SQIVND (reference sequence). The CDR3, as DNA: TGTGCCAGTAGTACCCGGGACAGGGGGCCCCTAGGGAGCAATCAGCCCCAGCATTTT. It specifies CASSTRDRGPLGSNQPQHF.

This rearrangement joins TRBV7-9 to TRBJ1-2; 11 bases fit TRBD1. Germline assignment: CDR1 SEHNR and CDR2 FQNEAQ (reference sequence). V lost 6 bases, J lost 8 bases, and 8 bases stayed unmatched. The CDR3 consists of 14 residues. In DNA form, the CDR3 reads TGTGCCAGCAGGCCTGGACAGGGGGCCGGCGGCTACACCTTC. The encoded protein is CASRPGQGAGGYTF.

This CDR3 is CASRTTSPDTGGVLGEQFF. The CDR3 nucleotides are TGTGCCAGCAGGACGACTTCCCCCGACACAGGGGGCGTCCTGGGTGAGCAGTTCTTC. This chain joins TRBV7-9 and TRBJ2-1, with 9 positions matching TRBD1. The length of the CDR3 is 19 residues. Germline trimming cut 6 bases from V and 9 bases from J; bases unmatched to any gene: 24. The germline CDR1 and CDR2 sequences are SEHNR and FQNEAQ (reference sequence).

The chain has TRBV10-3 and TRBJ1-4; 10 bases are a match to TRBD1. Trimming took 6 bases from V and 6 from J; bases not matched to a gene: 16. This CDR3 has 18 amino acids. Germline-derived CDR1 and CDR2 are ENHRY and SYGVKD. The CDR3 DNA reads as TGTGCCATCAGCGCCGGGACAGGGGCCGGAGGGACTGATGAAAAACTGTTTTTT. Its translation: CAISAGTGAGGTDEKLFF.

This clone was observed a few times. The gene calls are TRBV4-3 and TRBJ2-7; D is unresolved. Trimming removed 1 base at V and 3 bases at J, with 7 bases between. The CDR3 is made up of 13 amino acids. Germline CDR1 and CDR2: LGHNA and YSLEER. CDR3: CASSQALNYEQYF. CDR3 DNA sequence: TGCGCCAGCAGCCAAGCCCTAAACTACGAGCAGTACTTC.

This clone was seen just once. The genes are TRBV19 and TRBJ2-5; D is perhaps TRBD2 (5 bases). This CDR3 region has 15 residues. Germline assignment: CDR1 LNHDA and CDR2 SQIVND (reference sequence). The ends were cut back, 3 bases at V and 1 base at J, with 12 bases in the middle. The CDR3 region has the DNA TGTGCCAGTAGTATGCTCCAACTAGGCCAAGAGACCCAGTACTTC. Amino acids: CASSMLQLGQETQYF.

The gene calls are TRBV4-3 and TRBJ1-4, with D possibly TRBD1 on 5 matching bases. There are 15 residues in the CDR3. The germline V and J ends were trimmed by 1 base and 4 bases, with 10 bases remaining between them. Germline loops: CDR1 LGHNA, CDR2 YSLEER. The CDR3 reads CASSQGTGVNEKLFF. For the CDR3, the DNA is TGCGCCAGCAGCCAAGGAACAGGAGTTAATGAAAAACTGTTTTTT.